This T cell receptor beta chain originates from a study of blood T cell repertoires in COVID-19. Study details: Some COVID-19 samples were acute and others convalescent; all came from the United States, Italy and Spain. T cells, B-cell-depleted T cells, or PBMCs supplied cDNA or gDNA.

The CDR3 has 16 residues. With 3 bases clipped from V and 7 bases from J, the junction kept 13 bases outside the gene matches. CDR1 and CDR2 from the germline V gene are LNHDA and SQIVND (reference sequence). Original processing notes: Amplification of reference gene primers provided the estimated nucleated cell counts. Profiled with immunoSEQ multiplex PCR; TCRdb holds only in-frame clones, not every one. That table furnishes V, J and clone size, whereas the DNA furnished D and trimming. Counted here are a few hundred thousand clones, around 80% occurring once; the ten biggest clones make up around 4.2%.

This TCR came from a man aged 55 to 70 with acute or convalescent COVID-19. The chain has TRBV19 and TRBJ2-7, with 9 bases lining up with TRBD2. Specimen: peripheral blood. CDR3 nucleotide sequence: TGTGCCAGTAGTATTACCCCTCGCGGGGGGGCGGGGGAGCAGTACTTC. As protein: CASSITPRGGAGEQYF.